The present T cell receptor beta chain was sequenced within a study of T cells after yellow fever vaccination. This clonotype occurred a few times. The target antigen is unknown. V gave up 3 bases and J gave up 1 base, with 16 bases separating them. CDR3 length: 15 amino acids. Germline assignment: CDR1 DFQATT and CDR2 SNEGSKA (reference sequence). 5'RACE template switching produced TCR cDNA carrying a universal primer site and UMIs. Using its own MiXCR run on the 5' RACE reads, TCRdb lists one record per CDR3 protein. The sample holds a few hundred thousand distinct CDR3 sequences, around 6.8% seen once. Study results and caveats: Reappearance after the booster was seen for most primary-vaccination clones, at about 95% CD4 and about 90% CD8.

The chain joins TRBV20-1 to TRBJ2-7; D may match TRBD1 or TRBD2 (5 bases each). The material was PBMCs, obtained 45 days after the first yellow fever vaccination. The source is a man younger than 30 who received the YFV17D yellow fever vaccine. The DNA for the CDR3 is TGCAGTGCTAGTTCCTTGGGGGAAATATCCTACGAGCAGTACTTC. Translated: CSASSLGEISYEQYF.